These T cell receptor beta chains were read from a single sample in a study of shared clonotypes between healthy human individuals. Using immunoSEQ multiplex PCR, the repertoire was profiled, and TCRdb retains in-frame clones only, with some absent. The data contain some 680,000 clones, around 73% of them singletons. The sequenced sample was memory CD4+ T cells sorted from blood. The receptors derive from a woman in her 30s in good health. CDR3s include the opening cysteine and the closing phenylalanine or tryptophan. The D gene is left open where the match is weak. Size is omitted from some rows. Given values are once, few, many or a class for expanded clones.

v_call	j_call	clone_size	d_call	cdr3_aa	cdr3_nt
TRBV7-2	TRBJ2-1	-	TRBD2	CASSLYSGLGLVF	TGTGCCAGCAGCTTATATTCGGGACTAGGGCTGGTCTTC
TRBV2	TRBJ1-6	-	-	CASGHGGPIPSPLHF	TGTGCCAGCGGTCACGGGGGCCCTATTCCCTCACCCCTCCACTTT
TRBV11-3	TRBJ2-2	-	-	CASSSLGELFF	TGTGCCAGCAGCTCCCTTGGGGAGCTGTTTTTT
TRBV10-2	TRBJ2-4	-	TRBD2	CATAKGLAGLEGIQYF	TGCGCCACCGCCAAGGGACTAGCAGGGTTAGAGGGCATTCAGTACTTC
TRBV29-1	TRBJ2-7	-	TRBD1	CSVVSGTGFEQYF	TGCAGCGTTGTGTCCGGGACAGGGTTCGAGCAGTACTTC
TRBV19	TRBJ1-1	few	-	CASRIPQGGNTEAFF	TGTGCCAGTAGGATACCACAGGGTGGAAACACTGAAGCTTTCTTT
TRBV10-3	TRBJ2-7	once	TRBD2	CATGLAGGPGSEQYF	TGTGCCACCGGACTAGCGGGAGGCCCCGGCAGCGAGCAGTACTTC
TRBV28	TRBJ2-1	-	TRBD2	CASNGGSYNEQFF	TGTGCCAGCAACGGGGGGTCCTACAATGAGCAGTTCTTC
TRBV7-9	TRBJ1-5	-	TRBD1	CASSRDRGNQPQHF	TGTGCCAGCAGCCGCGACAGGGGCAATCAGCCCCAGCATTTT
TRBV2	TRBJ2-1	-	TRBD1	CASSGQRQGSGSYNEQFF	TGTGCCAGCAGTGGACAACGACAGGGTTCGGGCTCCTACAATGAGCAGTTCTTC
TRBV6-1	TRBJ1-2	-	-	CASSEAVWGAGGYTF	TGTGCCAGCAGTGAAGCGGTGTGGGGAGCGGGTGGCTACACCTTC
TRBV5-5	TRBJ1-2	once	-	CASSNQRGYSEGGYTF	TGTGCCAGCAGCAACCAGCGGGGGTATTCAGAAGGTGGCTACACCTTC
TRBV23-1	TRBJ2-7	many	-	CASSPLAEVSYEQYF	TGCGCCAGCAGCCCGTTAGCGGAGGTCTCCTACGAGCAGTACTTC
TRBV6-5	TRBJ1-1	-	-	CASSYSMGKRAFF	TGTGCCAGCAGTTACTCGATGGGAAAACGAGCTTTCTTT
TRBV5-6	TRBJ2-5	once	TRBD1	CASSRKGQGVSETQYF	TGTGCCAGCAGCCGAAAGGGACAGGGGGTTTCAGAGACCCAGTACTTC
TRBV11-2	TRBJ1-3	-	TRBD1	CASSPSGDRASGNTIYF	TGTGCCAGCAGCCCTAGTGGCGACAGGGCTAGTGGAAACACCATATATTTT
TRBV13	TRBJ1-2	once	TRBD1	CASSAQGDYGYTF	TGTGCCAGCAGCGCACAGGGGGACTATGGCTACACCTTC
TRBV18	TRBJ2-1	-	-	CASSPPALPNEQFF	TGTGCCAGCTCACCACCGGCCCTCCCCAATGAGCAGTTCTTC
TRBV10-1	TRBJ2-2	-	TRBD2	CASSESGRASGELFF	TGCGCCAGCAGTGAGAGCGGGAGGGCCTCCGGGGAGCTGTTTTTT
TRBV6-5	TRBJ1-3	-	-	CASRPGQTKRNTIYF	TGTGCCAGCAGGCCGGGACAAACAAAAAGAAACACCATATATTTT
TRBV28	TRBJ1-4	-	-	CASSTPGRGDEKLFF	TGTGCCAGCAGTACCCCGGGACGAGGGGATGAAAAACTGTTTTTT
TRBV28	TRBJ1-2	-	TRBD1	CASSSQGIYGYTF	TGTGCCAGCAGCTCACAGGGGATCTATGGCTACACCTTC
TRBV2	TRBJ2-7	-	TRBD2	CASSEGLAVYEQYF	TGTGCCAGCAGTGAGGGACTAGCGGTCTACGAGCAGTACTTC
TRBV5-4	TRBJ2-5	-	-	CASSLDREVGETQYF	TGTGCCAGCAGCTTGGACAGGGAAGTTGGAGAGACCCAGTACTTC
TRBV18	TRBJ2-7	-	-	CASSPPQPADEQYF	TGTGCCAGCTCACCACCGCAACCTGCCGACGAGCAGTACTTC
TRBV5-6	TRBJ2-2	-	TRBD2	CASSLVGSGRNTGELFF	TGTGCCAGCAGCTTGGTGGGTAGCGGGAGGAACACCGGGGAGCTGTTTTTT
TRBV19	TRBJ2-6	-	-	CASSIPSGAGANVLTF	TGTGCCAGTAGTATCCCCTCCGGGGCTGGGGCCAACGTCCTGACTTTC
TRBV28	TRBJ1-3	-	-	CASSPPGEGSGNTIYF	TGTGCCAGCAGTCCTCCGGGGGAGGGTTCTGGAAACACCATATATTTT
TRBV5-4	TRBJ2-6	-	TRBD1	CASSFIAGGSGANVLTF	TGTGCCAGCAGCTTTATAGCAGGGGGCTCTGGGGCCAACGTCCTGACTTTC
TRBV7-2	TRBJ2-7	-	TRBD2	CASSPTVLADPYEQYF	TGTGCCAGCTCCCCTACCGTCCTAGCGGACCCCTACGAGCAGTACTTC
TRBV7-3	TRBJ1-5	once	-	CASSPQHF	TGTGCCAGCAGCCCACAGCATTTT
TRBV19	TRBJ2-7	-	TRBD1	CASSMGHRGIYEQYF	TGTGCCAGTAGTATGGGCCACAGGGGGATCTACGAGCAGTACTTC
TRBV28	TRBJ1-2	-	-	CASSFNYGYTF	TGTGCCAGCAGTTTCAACTATGGCTACACCTTC
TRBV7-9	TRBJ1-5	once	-	CASSRDNQPQHF	TGTGCCAGCAGCCGAGACAATCAGCCCCAGCATTTT
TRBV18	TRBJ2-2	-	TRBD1	CASSPDRGKTGELFF	TGTGCCAGCTCACCGGACAGGGGGAAAACCGGGGAGCTGTTTTTT
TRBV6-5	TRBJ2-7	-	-	CASSSGLLGEQYF	TGTGCCAGCAGTTCCGGACTTCTTGGCGAGCAGTACTTC
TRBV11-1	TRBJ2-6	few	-	CASSFHSGANVLTF	TGTGCCAGCAGCTTTCACTCTGGGGCCAACGTCCTGACTTTC
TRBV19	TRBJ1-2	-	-	CASSSGRRYGYTF	TGTGCCAGTAGTTCGGGGAGGCGGTATGGCTACACCTTC
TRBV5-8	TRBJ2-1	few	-	CASSKTAGRAEQFF	TGTGCCAGCAGCAAGACCGCCGGACGTGCTGAGCAGTTCTTC
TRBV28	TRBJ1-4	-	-	CASSLGLISGQTNEKLFF	TGTGCCAGCAGTTTGGGGCTGATTTCGGGGCAGACTAATGAAAAACTGTTTTTT
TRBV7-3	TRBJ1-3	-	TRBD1	CASSFQGGSGNTIYF	TGTGCCAGCAGCTTCCAAGGGGGCTCGGGAAACACCATATATTTT
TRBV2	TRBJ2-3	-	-	CASSLLASRTDTQYF	TGTGCCAGCAGCCTATTGGCATCACGGACAGATACGCAGTATTTT
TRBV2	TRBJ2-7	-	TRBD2	CASSRGGLGEQYF	TGTGCCAGCAGTCGGGGGGGTTTAGGCGAGCAGTACTTC
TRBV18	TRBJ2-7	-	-	CASSPPGRGEYEQYF	TGTGCCAGCTCACCACCGGGCAGGGGTGAGTACGAGCAGTACTTC
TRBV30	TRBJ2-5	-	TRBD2	CAWSVSSGRQETQYF	TGTGCCTGGAGTGTATCAAGCGGGAGGCAAGAGACCCAGTACTTC
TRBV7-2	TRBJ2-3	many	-	CASSFYTDTQYF	TGTGCCAGCAGCTTCTACACAGATACGCAGTATTTT
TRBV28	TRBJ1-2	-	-	CASRTGGYFGYTF	TGTGCCAGCAGAACGGGCGGGTATTTCGGCTACACCTTC
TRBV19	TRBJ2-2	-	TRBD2	CASTGTTANTGELFF	TGTGCCAGTACCGGGACTACCGCGAACACCGGGGAGCTGTTTTTT
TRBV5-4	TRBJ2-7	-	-	CASSLPGSPNEQYF	TGTGCCAGCAGTCTTCCGGGATCACCCAACGAGCAGTACTTC
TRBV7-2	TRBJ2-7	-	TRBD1	CASSLGSGQGLYEQYF	TGTGCCAGCAGCCTGGGATCGGGACAGGGGCTATACGAGCAGTACTTC
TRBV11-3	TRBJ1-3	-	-	CASSLEVNTIYF	TGTGCCAGCAGCTTAGAAGTAAACACCATATATTTT
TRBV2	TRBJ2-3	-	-	CASTIVGMADTQYF	TGTGCCAGCACTATAGTCGGAATGGCAGATACGCAGTATTTT